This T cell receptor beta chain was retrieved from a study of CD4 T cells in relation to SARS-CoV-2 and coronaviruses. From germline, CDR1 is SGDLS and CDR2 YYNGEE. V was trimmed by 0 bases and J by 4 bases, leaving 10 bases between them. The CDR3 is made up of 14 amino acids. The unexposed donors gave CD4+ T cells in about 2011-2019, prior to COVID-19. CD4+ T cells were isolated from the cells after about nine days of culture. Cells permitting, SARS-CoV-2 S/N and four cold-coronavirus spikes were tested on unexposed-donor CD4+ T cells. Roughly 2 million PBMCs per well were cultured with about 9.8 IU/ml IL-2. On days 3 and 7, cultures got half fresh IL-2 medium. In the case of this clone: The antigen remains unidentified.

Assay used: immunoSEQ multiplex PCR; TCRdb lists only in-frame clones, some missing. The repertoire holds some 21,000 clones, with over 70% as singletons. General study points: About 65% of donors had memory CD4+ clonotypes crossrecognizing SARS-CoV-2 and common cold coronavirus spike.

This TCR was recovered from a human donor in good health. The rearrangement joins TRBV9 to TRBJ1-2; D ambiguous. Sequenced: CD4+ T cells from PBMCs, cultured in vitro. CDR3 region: CASSVDDRVYGYTF. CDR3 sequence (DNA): TGTGCCAGCAGCGTAGACGACCGCGTCTATGGCTACACCTTC.